The entry below describes one T cell receptor beta chain. The method was immunoSEQ multiplex PCR; TCRdb's version includes in-frame clones alone and lacks a portion of them. The data show tens of thousands of clones, approximately 94% seen once. The data derive from a study of T cell changes during pregnancy in multiple sclerosis. V lost 3 bases, J lost 4 bases, and 12 bases stayed unmatched. The germline V gene encodes CDR1 SGHVT and CDR2 SQSDAQ. CDR3 size: 17 residues. The sequence was collected from a female donor with multiple sclerosis, enrolled in a pregnancy study. The chain is built from TRBV7-4 and TRBJ1-2; 9 positions agree with TRBD1. Sequenced here: peripheral blood, sampled in the third trimester of pregnancy. The CDR3 coding sequence is TGTGCCAGCAGCTTTACGGACAGGGGCGATAATATCTATGGCTACACCTTC. Translation gives CASSFTDRGDNIYGYTF.